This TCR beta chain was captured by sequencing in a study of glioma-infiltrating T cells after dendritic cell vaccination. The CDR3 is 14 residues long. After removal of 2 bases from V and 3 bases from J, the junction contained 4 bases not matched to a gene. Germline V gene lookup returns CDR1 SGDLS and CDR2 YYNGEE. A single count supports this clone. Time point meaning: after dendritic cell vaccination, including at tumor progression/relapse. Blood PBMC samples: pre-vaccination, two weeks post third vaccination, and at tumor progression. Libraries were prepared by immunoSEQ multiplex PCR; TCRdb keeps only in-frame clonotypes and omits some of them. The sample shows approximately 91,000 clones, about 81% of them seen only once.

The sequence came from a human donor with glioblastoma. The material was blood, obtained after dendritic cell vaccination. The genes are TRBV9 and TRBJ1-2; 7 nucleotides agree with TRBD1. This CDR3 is CASSVSGQHYGYTF. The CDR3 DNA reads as TGTGCCAGCAGCGTGTCGGGACAGCACTATGGCTACACCTTC. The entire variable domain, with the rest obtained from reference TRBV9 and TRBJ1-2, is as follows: DSGVTQTPKHLITATGQRVTLRCSPRSGDLSVYWYQQSLDQGLQFLIQYYNGEERAKGNILERFSAQQFPDLHSELNLSSLELGDSALYFCASSVSGQHYGYTFGSGTRLTVV.